The rows below give T cell receptor beta chains drawn from one sample of a study of PD-1 blockade in classical Hodgkin lymphoma. TCRdb's copy holds only in-frame clones and misses some; the assay was immunoSEQ multiplex PCR. The sample has some 21,000 clones, roughly 94% seen once; the top ten hold 5% to 6.5%. Sequenced: peripheral blood mononuclear cells (PBMCs). These receptors all stem from a human donor with classical Hodgkin lymphoma. Both conserved end residues are part of each CDR3. D genes are given only for firm matches.

v_gene: TRBV9
j_gene: TRBJ2-7
d_gene: TRBD1
CDR3aa: CASSVATRGQGEDEQYF

v_gene: TRBV19
j_gene: TRBJ1-2
d_gene: NA
CDR3aa: CASSTQGNNYGYTF

v_gene: TRBV11-2
j_gene: TRBJ1-1
d_gene: NA
CDR3aa: CASRSPLDTEAFF

v_gene: TRBV4-2
j_gene: TRBJ2-3
d_gene: NA
CDR3aa: CASSRMPYSTDTQYF

v_gene: TRBV11-2
j_gene: TRBJ1-1
d_gene: NA
CDR3aa: CASSLDPIIEAFF

v_gene: TRBV19
j_gene: TRBJ1-3
d_gene: NA
CDR3aa: CASSATAGNTIYF

v_gene: TRBV5-1
j_gene: TRBJ2-5
d_gene: TRBD1
CDR3aa: CASSLWTGGQETQYF

v_gene: TRBV19
j_gene: TRBJ1-5
d_gene: NA
CDR3aa: CASTKADPGHQPQHF

v_gene: TRBV19
j_gene: TRBJ2-1
d_gene: NA
CDR3aa: CASSESYNEQFF

v_gene: TRBV9
j_gene: TRBJ1-2
d_gene: TRBD1
CDR3aa: CASSEAAMDRHYGYTF

v_gene: TRBV6-6
j_gene: TRBJ1-2
d_gene: NA
CDR3aa: CASTHGGGGYTF

v_gene: TRBV14
j_gene: TRBJ1-3
d_gene: NA
CDR3aa: CASSPDGGNTIYF

v_gene: TRBV7-2
j_gene: TRBJ2-3
d_gene: NA
CDR3aa: CASSRAGDTDTQYF

v_gene: TRBV7-9
j_gene: TRBJ2-2
d_gene: NA
CDR3aa: CASRRGAGELFF

v_gene: TRBV10-3
j_gene: TRBJ1-2
d_gene: NA
CDR3aa: CALSGGYGYTF

v_gene: TRBV7-8
j_gene: TRBJ1-5
d_gene: NA
CDR3aa: CASSPGRNNQPQHF

v_gene: TRBV7-3
j_gene: TRBJ1-2
d_gene: NA
CDR3aa: CASSLNPQQDGYTF

v_gene: TRBV15
j_gene: TRBJ2-1
d_gene: NA
CDR3aa: CATSRDLRLAPNEQFF

v_gene: TRBV4-3
j_gene: TRBJ1-2
d_gene: NA
CDR3aa: CASSQGPQDYGYTF

v_gene: TRBV9
j_gene: TRBJ2-3
d_gene: NA
CDR3aa: CASSVGNSASSTDTQYF

v_gene: TRBV20-1
j_gene: TRBJ2-7
d_gene: NA
CDR3aa: CSARGSYEQYF

v_gene: TRBV6-5
j_gene: TRBJ1-6
d_gene: NA
CDR3aa: CASSYSRRAYNSPLHF